This is a list of T cell receptor beta chains from one sample in a study of T cell changes during pregnancy in multiple sclerosis. TCRdb's copy holds only in-frame clones and misses some; the assay was immunoSEQ multiplex PCR. The table has about 43,000 clones, almost 90% seen once. Sample: peripheral blood, taken in the second trimester of pregnancy. The source of these receptors is a female donor in good health, enrolled as a control in a pregnancy study. The CDR3 runs from the conserved cysteine through the conserved F or W.

>TRBV6-1|TRBJ1-3
CASSEAPPGSSGNTIYF
>TRBV25-1|TRBJ2-1
CASSPRLDGEQFF
>TRBV6-5|TRBJ1-1
CASSYPAAGKTEAFF
>TRBV10-2|TRBJ2-7
CASRISGGAYEQYF
>TRBV6-1|TRBJ2-7
CASLPTGGSYEQYF
>TRBV27|TRBJ2-7
CASRTALYEQYF
>TRBV18|TRBJ1-4
CASSPRAGGSEKLFF
>TRBV28|TRBJ1-1
CASIPAEAYMNTEAFF
>TRBV19|TRBJ1-5
CASSTSVGANQPQHF
>TRBV18|TRBJ1-3
CASSPRPGQGTGNTIYF
>TRBV7-8|TRBJ2-6
CASSLGQAPTFSGANVLTF
>TRBV2|TRBJ1-2
CASRGVYTF
>TRBV5-1|TRBJ2-2
CASSLFSGTDTGELFF
>TRBV6-1|TRBJ1-4
CASSEGQGPLGKLFF
>TRBV27|TRBJ1-2
CASSLGRTGGYTF
>TRBV6-1|TRBJ1-2
CASSEVAGVNNYGYTF
>TRBV6-6|TRBJ2-1
CASSTVSGSSNEQFF
>TRBV6-1|TRBJ1-2
CASSDWTGGLGYTF
>TRBV7-9|TRBJ2-7
CASSLVTGGNYEQYF
>TRBV19|TRBJ1-5
CASSTYTGQGNQPQHF
>TRBV10-3|TRBJ2-3
CAISAGLAVYTDTQYF
>TRBV7-9|TRBJ2-3
CASSSGQGAGTDTQYF
>TRBV5-5|TRBJ1-1
CASSLVGTGVFEAFF
>TRBV18|TRBJ1-1
CASSQGQGTNTEAFF
>TRBV5-6|TRBJ2-2
CASSSPGAGGRTGELFF
>TRBV19|TRBJ1-2
CASGIGDRVSGGYTF
>TRBV14|TRBJ2-5
CASSQSLTLETQYF
>TRBV19|TRBJ1-5
CASSRGGGHQPQHF
>TRBV30|TRBJ1-2
CAWRNPIGQTRSYGYTF